This TCR beta chain was obtained from a study of OX40 agonist ivuxolimab in advanced cancers. Using immunoSEQ multiplex PCR, the repertoire was profiled, and TCRdb retains in-frame clones only, with some absent. The profile shows around 44,000 clones, around nine tenths of them singletons. Trimming took 3 bases from V and 7 from J; bases not matched to a gene: 5. Germline CDR1 is WSHSY and CDR2 is SAAADI. The CDR3 extends over 13 amino acids. The sample was CD4+ or CD8+ T cells sorted from blood, taken in a trial of the OX40 agonist ivuxolimab. V and J are TRBV10-2 and TRBJ1-2; 7 nucleotides line up with TRBD1. The source is an adult with an advanced solid tumor such as melanoma, head and neck, liver or kidney cancer. In DNA, the CDR3 is TGCGCCAGCAGTGATGACAGGGAGGCTGGCTACACCTTC. Encoded protein: CASSDDREAGYTF.